This passage covers 29 T cell receptor beta chains from one sample sequenced in a study of OX40 agonist ivuxolimab in advanced cancers. This table comes from immunoSEQ multiplex PCR, and its TCRdb copy is limited to in-frame clones, with some not included. The sample records 15,000 to 20,000 clones, around 80% being singletons. The sample was CD4+ or CD8+ T cells sorted from blood, taken in a trial of the OX40 agonist ivuxolimab. The receptors derive from an adult with an advanced solid tumor such as melanoma, head and neck, liver or kidney cancer.

This chain connects TRBV27 to TRBJ1-5, with D possibly TRBD1 on 5 matching bases. V dropped 6 bases and J dropped 8 bases, with 17 bases sitting between them. The CDR3 totals 14 residues. Germline lookup yields CDR1 MNHEY and CDR2 SMNVEV (reference sequence). The CDR3 here is CASRFRRDLEPQHF. CDR3 in DNA: TGTGCCAGCAGATTCCGCAGGGACCTGGAGCCCCAGCATTTT.

The chain carries TRBV13 and TRBJ1-1, with D unclear. The germline V gene has CDR1 PRHDT and CDR2 FYEKMQ (reference sequence). The CDR3 covers 13 residues. Trimming removed 6 bases at V and 2 bases at J, with 10 bases between. CDR3 in amino acids: CASRLLGNTEAFF. The DNA of the CDR3 is TGTGCCAGCAGACTGCTGGGAAACACTGAAGCTTTCTTT. Full variable domain (remainder filled in from reference TRBV13 and TRBJ1-1): AAGVIQSPRHLIKEKRETATLKCYPIPRHDTVYWYQQGPGQDPQFLISFYEKMQSDKGSIPDRFSAQQFSDYHSELNMSSLELGDSALYFCASRLLGNTEAFFGQGTRLTVV.

This clone rates as medium-sized. The V gene is TRBV19, the J gene TRBJ2-2; D may be TRBD1 or TRBD2 (6 bases each). The CDR3 has 14 amino acids. Germline CDR1 and CDR2: LNHDA and SQIVND (reference sequence). With 5 bases removed from V and 5 bases from J, the gap between germline ends came to 12 bases. CDR3 amino acids: CASSSGAQTGELFF. The CDR3 coding sequence is TGTGCCAGTAGTTCGGGGGCCCAAACCGGGGAGCTGTTTTTT.

The chain joins TRBV7-9 to TRBJ2-7; D is unclear. Trimming cost V 2 bases and J 5 bases, with 4 bases left between them. Germline V gene lookup returns CDR1 SEHNR and CDR2 FQNEAQ (reference sequence). The CDR3 spans 11 residues. DNA of the CDR3: TGTGCCAGCAGCTTAATAGACGAGCAGTACTTC. This sequence encodes CASSLIDEQYF.

The rearrangement joins TRBV19 to TRBJ2-7, with unresolved D. V was pared by 1 base and J by 2 bases, with 12 bases between. The germline V gene has CDR1 LNHDA and CDR2 SQIVND (reference sequence). This CDR3 is built from 15 residues. CDR3 sequence reads: CASSIGLGGAYEQYF. The CDR3 nucleotides read TGTGCCAGTAGTATAGGTTTGGGCGGAGCCTACGAGCAGTACTTC.

This chain links TRBV19 with TRBJ1-1, with TRBD1 matching over 8 bases. V lost 3 bases to trimming and J lost 0 bases; unmatched junction nucleotides: 9. The CDR3 sequence is 17 residues long. Germline CDR1 and CDR2: LNHDA and SQIVND (reference sequence). CDR3 sequence reads: CASSISLAGGLNTEAFF. The CDR3 DNA sequence: TGTGCCAGTAGTATTTCTTTGGCAGGGGGCTTGAACACTGAAGCTTTCTTT.

The rearrangement uses TRBV7-9 and TRBJ2-4; no firm D call. CDR1 and CDR2 (germline): SEHNR, FQNEAQ (reference sequence). The CDR3 covers 14 residues. V was clipped by 4 bases and J by 3 bases, with 10 bases between them. The CDR3 sequence is CASSSESHKNIQYF. The CDR3 nucleotides read TGTGCCAGCAGCTCCGAGTCGCACAAAAACATTCAGTACTTC.

The V and J genes are TRBV6-5 and TRBJ2-7; D is unresolved. This CDR3 comprises 10 residues. Looked up from germline, CDR1 is MNHEY and CDR2 is SVGAGI. V was trimmed by 7 bases and J by 6 bases, leaving 7 bases between them. DNA of the CDR3: TGTGCCAGCAATCGCCTCGAGCAGTACTTC. Encoded protein: CASNRLEQYF.

V usage is TRBV2 and J usage is TRBJ1-4; D might be TRBD1 (5 bases). Trimming took off 1 base at V and 8 bases at J, with 11 bases between the two ends. The CDR3 loop spans 14 amino acids. The germline V gene has CDR1 SNHLY and CDR2 FYNNEI. The CDR3 nucleotides read TGTGCCAGCAGTGAAGTTCAGGGTTGGGAAAAACTGTTTTTT. This sequence encodes CASSEVQGWEKLFF.

This sequence joins TRBV7-9 and TRBJ1-1; D not resolved. The CDR3 is 13 amino acids. Germline V gene sequence: CDR1 SEHNR, CDR2 FQNEAQ (reference sequence). Trimming removed 5 bases from V and 5 bases from J, with 12 bases in between. In DNA form, the CDR3 reads TGTGCCAGCAGCCCCAGAGGTAAGACTGAAGCTTTCTTT. Translating gives CASSPRGKTEAFF.

This chain uses TRBV9 with TRBJ2-7; D tentatively fits TRBD1 or TRBD2 (5 bases each). CDR1 is SGDLS and CDR2 is YYNGEE in the germline V gene. CDR3 size: 16 residues. Trimming stripped 6 bases from V and 2 bases from J, with 21 bases between. CDR3 coding DNA: TGTGCCAGCACCCCGCCCCTCGGGACGTTGGCCTACGAGCAGTACTTC. Protein: CASTPPLGTLAYEQYF.

CDR3 sequence: CASSARTGTGELFF. The DNA of the CDR3 is TGTGCCAGCAGCGCCCGCACAGGGACCGGGGAGCTGTTTTTT. V and J are TRBV13 and TRBJ2-2; tentative D call: TRBD1 (6 bases). Germline V gene data show CDR1 as PRHDT and CDR2 as FYEKMQ (reference sequence). The germline V and J ends were trimmed by 5 bases and 5 bases, with 12 bases remaining between them. There are 14 residues in the CDR3. The whole variable domain, remainder taken from reference TRBV13 and TRBJ2-2, is AAGVIQSPRHLIKEKRETATLKCYPIPRHDTVYWYQQGPGQDPQFLISFYEKMQSDKGSIPDRFSAQQFSDYHSELNMSSLELGDSALYFCASSARTGTGELFFGEGSRLTVL.

The V call is TRBV30, the J call TRBJ2-1; no firm D call. V gave up 5 bases and J gave up 0 bases, with 11 bases separating them. Per the germline V gene, CDR1 is GTSNPN and CDR2 is SVGIG (reference sequence). The CDR3 extends over 14 amino acids. The CDR3 DNA sequence: TGTGCCTGGGAACAGAGCAGCTCCTACAATGAGCAGTTCTTC. Protein sequence: CAWEQSSSYNEQFF.

This clone was counted a few times. The rearrangement joins TRBV9 to TRBJ2-1, with TRBD2 matching over 12 bases. The CDR3 is made up of 15 amino acids. CDR1 and CDR2 (germline): SGDLS, YYNGEE. The trim removed 5 bases at V and 4 bases at J, leaving 4 bases unmatched. The CDR3 sequence is CASSPSGRAYNEQFF. For the CDR3, the DNA is TGTGCCAGCAGTCCTAGCGGGAGGGCTTACAATGAGCAGTTCTTC.

This clone was detected only a few times. The rearrangement uses TRBV10-1 and TRBJ2-3; D is unresolved. Trimming removed 5 bases at V and 5 bases at J, with 11 bases between. CDR1 and CDR2 from the germline V gene are WNHNN and SYGVQD (reference sequence). This CDR3 has 13 amino acids. CDR3 coding DNA: TGCGCCAGCAGTCTAAATCGGCGAGATACGCAGTATTTT. This sequence encodes CASSLNRRDTQYF.

The chain joins TRBV11-3 to TRBJ2-1; 9 bases are a match to TRBD1. Germline values: CDR1 SGHNT, CDR2 YENEEA. CDR3 size: 15 residues. J gave up 1 base and V 6 bases, and 4 bases lay outside the gene matches. Written as DNA, the CDR3 is TGTGCCAGCAGTTTTGGGACAGGGTCCTACAATGAGCAGTTCTTC. Amino acid sequence: CASSFGTGSYNEQFF.

The rearrangement links TRBV2 to TRBJ1-5; D might be TRBD1 (5 bases). V lost 7 bases, J lost 0 bases, and 7 bases lay in between. The CDR3 totals 13 residues. Germline assignment: CDR1 SNHLY and CDR2 FYNNEI. CDR3 DNA: TGTGCCAGCACAGGGTATAGCAATCAGCCCCAGCATTTT. It specifies CASTGYSNQPQHF. Based on the CDR3 plus reference TRBV2 and TRBJ1-5, the full variable domain is EPEVTQTPSHQVTQMGQEVILRCVPISNHLYFYWYRQILGQKVEFLVSFYNNEISEKSEIFDDQFSVERPDGSNFTLKIRSTKLEDSAMYFCASTGYSNQPQHFGDGTRLSIL.

This chain connects TRBV2 to TRBJ1-1; a possible D gene is TRBD1 (5 bases). V was shortened by 5 bases and J by 3 bases, with 13 bases between the two germline ends. The germline V gene encodes CDR1 SNHLY and CDR2 FYNNEI. The length of the CDR3 is 14 residues. The CDR3 here is CASSLRDGDTEAFF. The CDR3, as DNA: TGTGCCAGCAGTCTACGGGACGGAGACACTGAAGCTTTCTTT.

The chain combines TRBV11-2 with TRBJ2-1; TRBD2 matches at 11 bases. Trimming cost V 1 base and J 2 bases; bases outside gene matches: 1. This CDR3 has 16 amino acids. From germline, CDR1 is SGHAT and CDR2 FQNNGV. CDR3 amino acids: CASSLVAGGTYNEQFF. The CDR3 DNA sequence: TGTGCCAGCAGCTTAGTAGCGGGAGGGACCTACAATGAGCAGTTCTTC.

V gene TRBV28 combines with J gene TRBJ1-2; tentatively, D is TRBD1 (6 bases). Trimming cost V 2 bases and J 8 bases, with 15 bases left between them. Per germline, CDR1 MDHEN and CDR2 SYDVKM. CDR3 length: 14 amino acids. CDR3 DNA sequence: TGTGCCAGCAGTTTAAGGGGGGCAGGGAGAGGCTACACCTTC. Its protein product is CASSLRGAGRGYTF.

This clone occurred once. The chain is built from TRBV27 and TRBJ1-1; D is unresolved. V shed 3 bases and J shed 8 bases, with 10 bases lying between them. CDR1 MNHEY and CDR2 SMNVEV come from the germline V gene (reference sequence). The CDR3 is 12 amino acids. The CDR3 nucleotides read TGTGCCAGCAGTTTCCCCGGGAGCGAAGCTTTCTTT. The encoded protein is CASSFPGSEAFF.

The J gene is TRBJ2-3, the V gene TRBV9; the match to TRBD2 covers 10 bases. The ends lost 7 bases at V and 2 bases at J; junction bases unmatched: 10. From germline, CDR1 is SGDLS and CDR2 YYNGEE. The CDR3 runs 16 residues. CDR3 residues: CASSPFSGGFTDTQYF. The CDR3 region has the DNA TGTGCCAGCTCCCCTTTTAGCGGGGGGTTCACAGATACGCAGTATTTT.

The CDR3 DNA sequence: TGTGCCAGCAGCTCCCGGACCCAAGATACGCAGTATTTT. This sequence encodes CASSSRTQDTQYF. This chain connects TRBV11-2 to TRBJ2-3, with D unclear. V lost 4 bases, J lost 5 bases, and 10 bases lay in between. Germline CDR1 SGHAT, CDR2 FQNNGV. The CDR3 is 13 residues long.

The J gene is TRBJ2-7, the V gene TRBV10-1; possible D gene TRBD2, 5 bases. Trimming took off 4 bases at V and 5 bases at J, with 18 bases between the two ends. Germline CDR1 is WNHNN and CDR2 is SYGVQD (reference sequence). The CDR3 consists of 15 residues. For the CDR3, the DNA is TGCGCCAGCAGTGGACCGGGAACCGCTAGGGACGAGCAGTACTTC. Protein product: CASSGPGTARDEQYF.

V usage is TRBV7-8 and J usage is TRBJ1-2; TRBD1 matches at 8 bases. The CDR3 extends over 16 amino acids. In germline, CDR1 is SGHVS, CDR2 FQNEAQ. Losses at the gene ends were 1 base for V and 0 bases for J; bases not matched to a gene: 4. The CDR3 loop reads CASSLGTGITNYGYTF. The CDR3, as DNA: TGTGCCAGCAGCTTAGGGACAGGGATTACTAACTATGGCTACACCTTC. The entire variable domain, with the rest obtained from reference TRBV7-8 and TRBJ1-2, is as follows: GAGVSQSPRYKVAKRGQDVALRCDPISGHVSLFWYQQALGQGPEFLTYFQNEAQLDKSGLPSDRFFAERPEGSVSTLKIQRTQQEDSAVYLCASSLGTGITNYGYTFGSGTRLTVV.

The rearrangement links TRBV10-2 to TRBJ1-5; TRBD1 might be the D (6 bases). The CDR3 runs to 16 residues. The germline V gene has CDR1 WSHSY and CDR2 SAAADI. The V end was cut by 3 bases, the J end by 4 bases, with 16 bases between. Here the CDR3 reads CASSEVGNRENQPQHF. As DNA, the CDR3 is TGCGCCAGCAGTGAAGTGGGAAACAGGGAAAATCAGCCCCAGCATTTT.

The rearrangement links TRBV4-1 to TRBJ1-1; possible D gene TRBD1, 5 bases. The ends were cut back, 0 bases at V and 8 bases at J, with 10 bases in the middle. CDR1 and CDR2 (germline): MGHRA, YSYEKL. There are 13 residues in the CDR3. The chain's CDR3 is CASSQEVGPEAFF. As DNA, the CDR3 is TGCGCCAGCAGCCAAGAGGTGGGGCCGGAAGCTTTCTTT.

The chain employs TRBV15 and TRBJ1-1; unclear D gene. Trimming pared 5 bases from V and 3 bases from J, leaving 10 bases between. The CDR3 consists of 13 residues. Germline V gives CDR1 LNHNV, CDR2 YYDKDF (reference sequence). The DNA for the CDR3 is TGTGCCACCAGCCAAGGCGGGGACACTGAAGCTTTCTTT. Translated, it gives CATSQGGDTEAFF.

In its sample, this clone is medium-sized. This chain joins TRBV4-1 and TRBJ2-7; no clear D. Trimming pared 1 base from V and 4 bases from J, leaving 8 bases between. Germline V gives CDR1 MGHRA, CDR2 YSYEKL. The CDR3 contains 13 residues. This chain's CDR3 is CASSQGSTYEQYF. The CDR3 DNA follows: TGCGCCAGCAGCCAAGGCAGCACATACGAGCAGTACTTC.